This T cell receptor (beta chain) originates from a study of blood T cell repertoires in COVID-19. Across the whole study: Sites across the United States, Italy and Spain contributed samples from acute and convalescent COVID-19. T cells, B-cell-depleted T cells, or PBMCs provided the cDNA or gDNA that served as material.

V lost 4 bases and J lost 3; bases outside the gene matches: 3. The CDR3 length is 17 residues. Germline CDR1 ENHRY, CDR2 SYGVKD. Authors' processing steps: Estimated nucleated cell counts came from reference gene primer amplification. Data came from immunoSEQ multiplex PCR; TCRdb stores just in-frame clones and leaves some out. V and J calls and clone size are given by that table; D and trimming were obtained from the DNA. The sample yields over 70,000 clones, about 85% seen once. While infection was still active, Seattle patients were enrolled and then followed longitudinally. This rearrangement joins TRBV10-3 to TRBJ2-6; 13 nucleotides agree with TRBD2. This receptor was identified in a man aged 60-69 years with COVID-19, enrolled during active disease. The sequencing input was peripheral blood. CDR3 in DNA: TGTGCCATCAGTGGGACTAGCGGGAGAGTTGGGGCCAACGTCCTGACTTTC. It is translated as CAISGTSGRVGANVLTF.